What follows are 22 T cell receptor beta chains derived from one specimen sequenced in a study of blood T cell repertoires in COVID-19. Clones were sequenced by immunoSEQ multiplex PCR, and TCRdb holds only the in-frame ones, with some missing. Of 200,000 to 300,000 clones in the sample, more than 80% were seen once. The material sequenced was PBMCs or T cells enriched from blood (not recorded which). The receptor source for this set is a man aged 45-65 years who had been exposed to COVID-19.

The V call is TRBV9, the J call TRBJ1-6, with D uncertain. From germline, CDR1 is SGDLS and CDR2 YYNGEE. V was clipped by 3 bases and J by 2 bases, with 12 bases between them. The CDR3 length is 16 residues. The CDR3 bases are TGTGCCAGCAGCGCCGTTTCGGGGACCTATAATTCACCCCTCCACTTT. This encodes CASSAVSGTYNSPLHF. The whole variable domain, filled in from reference TRBV9 and TRBJ1-6, reads DSGVTQTPKHLITATGQRVTLRCSPRSGDLSVYWYQQSLDQGLQFLIQYYNGEERAKGNILERFSAQQFPDLHSELNLSSLELGDSALYFCASSAVSGTYNSPLHFGNGTRLTVT.

V gene TRBV10-2 combines with J gene TRBJ1-5, with 8 bases fitting TRBD1. Germline V gives CDR1 WSHSY, CDR2 SAAADI. Germline trimming cut 6 bases from V and 0 bases from J; bases unmatched to any gene: 13. This CDR3 has 18 amino acids. The CDR3 DNA is TGCGCCAGCAGCTTCGATTGGGACAGGTCCAATAGCAATCAGCCCCAGCATTTT. As protein: CASSFDWDRSNSNQPQHF.

The chain joins TRBV7-3 to TRBJ2-4; 7 nucleotides agree with TRBD1. V gave up 3 bases and J gave up 2 bases; unmatched junction bases: 4. This CDR3 spans 15 amino acids. The germline V gene encodes CDR1 SGHTA and CDR2 FQGTGA. The chain's CDR3 is CASSFNRGPKNIQYF. For the CDR3, the DNA is TGTGCCAGCAGCTTCAACAGGGGACCCAAAAACATTCAGTACTTC.

The gene calls are TRBV11-2 and TRBJ1-1; D possibly corresponds to TRBD1 (5 bases). Trimming cost V 4 bases and J 1 base, with 13 bases left between them. Germline CDR1 and CDR2: SGHAT and FQNNGV. This CDR3 contains 15 residues. CDR3 nucleotides: TGTGCCAGCAGCTATACGGGGGTAGGGAACACTGAAGCTTTCTTT. Protein: CASSYTGVGNTEAFF.

This clone appeared once. The CDR3 here is CASSRGTGVYNEQFF. The DNA for the CDR3 is TGTGCCAGCAGCCGGGGGACAGGGGTCTACAATGAGCAGTTCTTC. The genes are TRBV11-2 and TRBJ2-1; the match to TRBD1 covers 10 bases. The V and J ends lost 5 bases and 3 bases, in that order; junction bases with no gene match: 4. This CDR3 is 15 amino acids long. Germline V lookup: CDR1 SGHAT, CDR2 FQNNGV.

This chain links TRBV5-1 with TRBJ2-5, with D perhaps TRBD1 (6 bases). V lost 4 bases to trimming and J lost 5 bases, with 15 bases between them. Per germline, CDR1 SGHRS and CDR2 YFSETQ. CDR3 size: 14 residues. DNA for the CDR3: TGCGCCAGCAGCCTAGGACAGCCGGGCGAGACCCAGTACTTC. Its protein product is CASSLGQPGETQYF.

V is TRBV4-2 and J is TRBJ1-2; TRBD1 is a possible D gene (6 bases). The CDR3 runs to 14 residues. Germline V lookup: CDR1 LGHNA, CDR2 YNFKEQ. V was pared by 2 bases and J by 5 bases, with 12 bases between. The DNA of the CDR3 is TGTGCCAGCAGCCAAACCGGACAGCCATATGGCTACACCTTC. Translation: CASSQTGQPYGYTF.

The V and J genes are TRBV7-3 and TRBJ2-5; D not certain. Between the trimmed V and J ends, which lost 0 bases and 2 bases, there was a span of 4 bases. CDR3 length equals 13 residues. Germline V lookup: CDR1 SGHTA, CDR2 FQGTGA. This CDR3 is CASSLTQQETQYF. CDR3 in DNA: TGTGCCAGCAGCTTAACTCAGCAAGAGACCCAGTACTTC. Full variable domain (outside the CDR3, taken from reference TRBV7-3 and TRBJ2-5): GAGVSQTPSNKVTEKGKYVELRCDPISGHTALYWYRQSLGQGPEFLIYFQGTGAADDSGLPNDRFFAVRPEGSVSTLKIQRTERGDSAVYLCASSLTQQETQYFGPGTRLLVL.

The chain carries TRBV28 and TRBJ1-4; D perhaps matches TRBD1 (5 bases). Trimming shortened V by 4 bases and J by 0 bases, and 24 bases separated the two germline ends. Germline assignment: CDR1 MDHEN and CDR2 SYDVKM. The CDR3 totals 20 residues. CDR3 DNA: TGTGCCAGCAGTTCCATCCTCAACCGATCGGGGGGTGCAACTAATGAAAAACTGTTTTTT. Translation gives CASSSILNRSGGATNEKLFF.

V and J are TRBV19 and TRBJ2-3; the D gene is possibly TRBD2 (5 bases). The CDR3 loop spans 16 amino acids. V was clipped by 1 base and J by 1 base, with 12 bases between them. Per germline, CDR1 LNHDA and CDR2 SQIVND (reference sequence). In DNA form, the CDR3 reads TGTGCCAGTAGTATAGTAGCGAGGGTAGGCACAGATACGCAGTATTTT. Translated: CASSIVARVGTDTQYF. The full variable domain, with the rest looked up from reference TRBV19 and TRBJ2-3, is DGGITQSPKYLFRKEGQNVTLSCEQNLNHDAMYWYRQDPGQGLRLIYYSQIVNDFQKGDIAEGYSVSREKKESFPLTVTSAQKNPTAFYLCASSIVARVGTDTQYFGPGTRLTVL.

The chain employs TRBV11-2 and TRBJ2-5, with 10 bases aligning to TRBD1. Germline V gene lookup returns CDR1 SGHAT and CDR2 FQNNGV. V lost 1 base to trimming and J lost 6 bases; unmatched junction nucleotides: 5. The CDR3 is 15 amino acids. The CDR3 nucleotides read TGTGCCAGCAGCTTAGGCCGGGACAGGGGTCAGACCCAGTACTTC. This gives the protein CASSLGRDRGQTQYF.

The chain has TRBV28 and TRBJ1-3; 8 bases are a match to TRBD1. The V gene end was trimmed by 3 bases and the J gene end by 5 bases; junction bases not matched to a gene: 6. Germline V gene sequence: CDR1 MDHEN, CDR2 SYDVKM. The CDR3 spans 15 residues. The CDR3 DNA reads as TGTGCCAGCAGTTTCCCAGGGGGCCTTCGAAACACCATATATTTT. Its protein is CASSFPGGLRNTIYF.

The V gene is TRBV5-4, the J gene TRBJ2-1, with D tentatively TRBD2 (5 bases). The V end lost 5 bases, the J end lost 6 bases, and 30 bases lay between the germline ends. CDR3 length: 19 amino acids. The germline V gene encodes CDR1 SGHNT and CDR2 YYREEE (reference sequence). The CDR3 DNA follows: TGTGCCAGCAGTCTAGATACGTTTCGTTGGGAAGCGGTGGGCAATGAGCAGTTCTTC. Its translation is CASSLDTFRWEAVGNEQFF.

This clone was observed a few times. V gene TRBV5-1 combines with J gene TRBJ1-1, with a tentative D call TRBD1 (6 bases). This CDR3 has 15 residues. V was pared by 3 bases and J by 4 bases, with 16 bases between. The germline V gene encodes CDR1 SGHRS and CDR2 YFSETQ. The CDR3 DNA reads TGCGCCAGCAGCTCAGGGGTCTTGGGGATCACTGAAGCTTTCTTT. Protein product: CASSSGVLGITEAFF. Full variable domain (remainder filled in from reference TRBV5-1 and TRBJ1-1): KAGVTQTPRYLIKTRGQQVTLSCSPISGHRSVSWYQQTPGQGLQFLFEYFSETQRNKGNFPGRFSGRQFSNSRSEMNVSTLELGDSALYLCASSSGVLGITEAFFGQGTRLTVV.

The V call is TRBV13, the J call TRBJ1-6; D unclear. The germline CDR1 and CDR2 sequences are PRHDT and FYEKMQ (reference sequence). The CDR3 has 13 amino acids. V was cut by 1 base and J by 8 bases, with 6 bases left in between. CDR3 region: CASSLVGDSPLHF. The CDR3 DNA sequence: TGTGCCAGCAGCTTAGTCGGGGATTCACCCCTCCACTTT.

The chain employs TRBV30 and TRBJ2-7, with 12 bases aligning to TRBD2. Per the germline V gene, CDR1 is GTSNPN and CDR2 is SVGIG (reference sequence). The CDR3 is 14 amino acids. The ends lost 4 bases at V and 5 bases at J; junction bases unmatched: 6. CDR3 amino acids: CAWNGRLAGDEQYF. CDR3 bases: TGTGCCTGGAACGGGAGACTAGCGGGGGACGAGCAGTACTTC.

The rearrangement links TRBV4-1 to TRBJ2-3; TRBD1 agrees at 8 bases. V gave up 1 base and J gave up 3 bases; unmatched junction bases: 3. The CDR3 loop spans 15 amino acids. Germline V gene data show CDR1 as MGHRA and CDR2 as YSYEKL. The CDR3 DNA reads as TGCGCCAGCAGCCAAGCCCGGGACAGGACAGATACGCAGTATTTT. Amino acids: CASSQARDRTDTQYF.

This chain connects TRBV18 to TRBJ1-2; no reliable D call. V was clipped by 6 bases and J by 0 bases, with 8 bases between them. The CDR3 loop spans 13 amino acids. Germline V lookup: CDR1 KGHSH, CDR2 LQKENI. As DNA, the CDR3 is TGTGCCAGCTCCGAGGAAGCTAACTATGGCTACACCTTC. Translation gives CASSEEANYGYTF.

The genes are TRBV4-1 and TRBJ2-7, with a weak D call TRBD1 (6 bases). The germline V and J ends were trimmed by 4 bases and 0 bases, with 10 bases remaining between them. The V gene's germline CDR1 is MGHRA and CDR2 YSYEKL. The CDR3 sequence is 14 residues long. The CDR3, as DNA: TGCGCCAGCAGCCCGGACAGCAGCTCCTACGAGCAGTACTTC. Translated: CASSPDSSSYEQYF.

The genes are TRBV9 and TRBJ1-1; D ambiguous. This CDR3 contains 12 residues. Germline V lookup: CDR1 SGDLS, CDR2 YYNGEE. The V end was cut by 0 bases, the J end by 10 bases, with 10 bases between. The DNA of the CDR3 is TGTGCCAGCAGCGTAGCTAAGCCCGGAGCTTTCTTT. Translating it yields CASSVAKPGAFF.

A remark on this clone: Other DNA sequences in this specimen translate into the identical CDR3. This chain uses TRBV7-3 with TRBJ2-7; D is unclear. CDR1 and CDR2 from the germline V gene are SGHTA and FQGTGA. Trimming left V 5 bases short and J 2 bases short, with 13 bases between. CDR3 size: 14 residues. CDR3 residues: CASSLSGGTYEQYF. In DNA, the CDR3 is TGTGCCAGCAGCCTAAGTGGCGGTACCTACGAGCAGTACTTC.

The V and J genes are TRBV7-9 and TRBJ2-5; 7 nucleotides match TRBD1. The germline CDR1 and CDR2 sequences are SEHNR and FQNEAQ (reference sequence). This CDR3 is built from 14 residues. V trimming: 5 bases; J trimming: 5 bases; junction bases outside the gene matches: 8. This CDR3 reads CASSLYRGEETQYF. The CDR3 DNA reads as TGTGCCAGCAGCCTATACAGGGGCGAGGAGACCCAGTACTTC. The whole variable domain, filled in from reference TRBV7-9 and TRBJ2-5, reads DTGVSQNPRHKITKRGQNVTFRCDPISEHNRLYWYRQTLGQGPEFLTYFQNEAQLEKSRLLSDRFSAERPKGSFSTLEIQRTEQGDSAMYLCASSLYRGEETQYFGPGTRLLVL.